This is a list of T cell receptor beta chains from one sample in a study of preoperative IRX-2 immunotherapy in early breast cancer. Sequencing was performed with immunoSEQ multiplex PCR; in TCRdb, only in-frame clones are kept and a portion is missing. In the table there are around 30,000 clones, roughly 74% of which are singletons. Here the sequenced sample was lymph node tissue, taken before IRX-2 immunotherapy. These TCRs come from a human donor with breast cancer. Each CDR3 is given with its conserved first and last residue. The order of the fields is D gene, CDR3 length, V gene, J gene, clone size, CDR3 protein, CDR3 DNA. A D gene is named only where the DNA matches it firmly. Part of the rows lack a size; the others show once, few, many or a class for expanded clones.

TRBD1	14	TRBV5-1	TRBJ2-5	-	CASSPKTGEETQYF	TGCGCCAGCAGCCCGAAGACAGGGGAAGAGACCCAGTACTTC
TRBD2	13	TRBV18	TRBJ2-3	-	CASRSGGTDTQYF	TGTGCCAGCCGTAGCGGGGGCACAGATACGCAGTATTTT
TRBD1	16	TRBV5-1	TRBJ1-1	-	CASSFQQGAMNTEAFF	TGCGCCAGCAGCTTCCAACAGGGGGCCATGAACACTGAAGCTTTCTTT
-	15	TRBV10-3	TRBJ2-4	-	CAISETTRGKNIQYF	TGTGCCATCAGTGAGACCACCAGGGGCAAAAACATTCAGTACTTC
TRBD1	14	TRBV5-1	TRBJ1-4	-	CASSEGTGVEKLFF	TGCGCCAGCAGCGAGGGGACAGGGGTTGAAAAACTGTTTTTT
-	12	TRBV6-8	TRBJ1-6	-	CASSYGDSPLHF	TGTGCCAGCAGTTACGGGGATTCACCCCTCCACTTT
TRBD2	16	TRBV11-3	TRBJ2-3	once	CASSERSGSSTDTQYF	TGTGCCAGCAGCGAACGTAGCGGGTCTAGCACAGATACGCAGTATTTT
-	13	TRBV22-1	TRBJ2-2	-	CASNFQYTGELFF	TGTGCCAGCAACTTCCAGTACACCGGGGAGCTGTTTTTT
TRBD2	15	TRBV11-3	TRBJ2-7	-	CASSFLAGLTYEQYF	TGTGCCAGCAGCTTCCTAGCGGGGCTCACCTACGAGCAGTACTTC
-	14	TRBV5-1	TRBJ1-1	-	CASSLGGLNTEAFF	TGCGCCAGCAGCTTGGGGGGGCTTAACACTGAAGCTTTCTTT
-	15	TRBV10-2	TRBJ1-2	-	CASRSEPSASYGYTF	TGCGCCAGCAGATCAGAGCCCAGTGCCAGCTATGGCTACACCTTC
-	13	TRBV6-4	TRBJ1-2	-	CASSYLDDYGYTF	TGTGCCAGCAGTTATCTTGACGACTATGGCTACACCTTC
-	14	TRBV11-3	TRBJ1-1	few	CASSLLVAWDEAFF	TGTGCCAGCAGCTTACTCGTCGCCTGGGATGAAGCTTTCTTT
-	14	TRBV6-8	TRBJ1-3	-	CASSYRGSGNTIYF	TGTGCCAGCAGTTACAGGGGGTCTGGAAACACCATATATTTT
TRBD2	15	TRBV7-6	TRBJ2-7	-	CASSNGLGLSYEQYF	TGTGCCAGCAGCAACGGACTAGGGCTCTCCTACGAGCAGTACTTC
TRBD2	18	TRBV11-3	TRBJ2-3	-	CASSPERAGGPKGDTQYF	TGTGCCAGCAGCCCAGAGCGAGCGGGGGGGCCGAAGGGAGATACGCAGTATTTT
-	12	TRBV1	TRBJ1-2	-	CASSQDSYGYTF	TGCGCCAGCAGCCAAGATAGCTACGGCTACACCTTC
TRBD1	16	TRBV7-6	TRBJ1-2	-	CASSRGTGTELHGYTF	TGTGCCAGCAGCCGAGGGACCGGGACAGAATTACATGGCTACACCTTC
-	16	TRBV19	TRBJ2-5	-	CASSIGGGAHQETQYF	TGTGCCAGTAGTATAGGTGGGGGCGCCCACCAAGAGACCCAGTACTTC
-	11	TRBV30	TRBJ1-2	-	CAWSPNYGYTF	TGTGCCTGGAGCCCTAACTATGGCTACACCTTC
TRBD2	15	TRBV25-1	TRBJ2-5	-	CASSEWKVAGETQYF	TGTGCCAGCAGTGAATGGAAGGTAGCGGGAGAGACCCAGTACTTC
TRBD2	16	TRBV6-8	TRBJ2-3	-	CASSYSSSGGTDTQYF	TGTGCCAGCAGTTACTCGTCTAGCGGGGGTACAGATACGCAGTATTTT
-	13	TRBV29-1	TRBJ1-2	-	CSVERAANYGYTF	TGCAGCGTTGAACGGGCAGCTAACTATGGCTACACCTTC
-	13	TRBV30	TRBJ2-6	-	CAWKGPGANVLTF	TGTGCCTGGAAAGGGCCCGGGGCCAACGTCCTGACTTTC
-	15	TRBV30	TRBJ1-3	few	CAWSVRSFSGNTIYF	TGTGCCTGGAGTGTACGAAGTTTCTCTGGAAACACCATATATTTT
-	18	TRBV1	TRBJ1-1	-	CASSQDRLIRGSNTEAFF	TGCGCCAGCAGCCAAGATCGCTTAATCAGGGGCTCCAACACTGAAGCTTTCTTT
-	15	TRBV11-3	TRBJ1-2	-	CASSLGAGWSWGYTF	TGTGCCAGCAGCTTAGGGGCAGGGTGGTCGTGGGGCTACACCTTC
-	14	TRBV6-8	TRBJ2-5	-	CASSYFATEETQYF	TGTGCCAGCAGTTACTTCGCGACGGAGGAGACCCAGTACTTC
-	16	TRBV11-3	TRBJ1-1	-	CASSPFGTERGTEAFF	TGTGCCAGCAGCCCTTTCGGGACGGAGAGAGGCACTGAAGCTTTCTTT
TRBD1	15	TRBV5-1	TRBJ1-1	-	CASSLTNRGSPEAFF	TGCGCCAGCAGCCTAACTAACAGGGGTAGCCCTGAAGCTTTCTTT
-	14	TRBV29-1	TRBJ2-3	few	CSALDLSTTDTQYF	TGCAGCGCCCTGGACCTATCAACCACAGATACGCAGTATTTT
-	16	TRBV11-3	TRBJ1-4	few	CASRYNRGRTNEKLFF	TGTGCCAGCAGATACAATAGGGGTCGAACTAATGAAAAACTGTTTTTT
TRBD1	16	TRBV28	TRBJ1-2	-	CASSFLGTDRVYGYTF	TGTGCCAGCAGTTTCCTAGGCACCGACAGGGTCTATGGCTACACCTTC
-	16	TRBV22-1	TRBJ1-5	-	CASSLNRVPSNQPQHF	TGTGCCAGCAGTTTAAACAGGGTGCCTAGCAATCAGCCCCAGCATTTT
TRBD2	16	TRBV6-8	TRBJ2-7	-	CASSRGGTVRSYEQYF	TGTGCCAGCAGCCGGGGGGGGACGGTGAGATCCTACGAGCAGTACTTC
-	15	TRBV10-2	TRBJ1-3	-	CASSESGGPGNTIYF	TGCGCCAGCAGTGAGTCGGGAGGGCCTGGAAACACCATATATTTT
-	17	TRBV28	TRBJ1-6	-	CASSRKKGGTYNSPLHF	TGTGCCAGCTCACGTAAAAAGGGTGGAACCTATAATTCACCCCTCCACTTT
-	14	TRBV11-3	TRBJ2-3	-	CASSLVIGPDTQYF	TGTGCCAGCAGCTTGGTTATCGGCCCAGATACGCAGTATTTT
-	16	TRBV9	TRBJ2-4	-	CASSPGQDLAKNIQYF	TGTGCCAGCAGTCCCGGGCAGGACCTAGCCAAAAACATTCAGTACTTC
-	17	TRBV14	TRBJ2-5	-	CASSLLWGAGAQETQYF	TGTGCCAGCAGCCTGTTGTGGGGGGCCGGGGCTCAAGAGACCCAGTACTTC
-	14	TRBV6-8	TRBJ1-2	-	CASSQTGTHYGYTF	TGTGCCAGCAGTCAAACCGGGACTCACTATGGCTACACCTTC
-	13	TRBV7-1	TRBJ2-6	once	CASSPRLANVLTF	TGTGCCAGCAGCCCCCGACTGGCCAACGTCCTGACTTTC
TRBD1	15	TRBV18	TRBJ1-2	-	CASSPGTGLSYGYTF	TGTGCCAGCTCACCAGGGACAGGGTTGAGCTATGGCTACACCTTC
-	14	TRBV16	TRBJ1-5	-	CASSLARGPEPQHF	TGTGCCAGCAGTTTAGCGCGGGGCCCTGAGCCCCAGCATTTT
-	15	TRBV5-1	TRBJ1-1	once	CASSGGTRKNTEAFF	TGCGCCAGCAGTGGAGGGACACGAAAGAACACTGAAGCTTTCTTT
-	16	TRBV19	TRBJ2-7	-	CASSISWTVSSYEQYF	TGTGCCAGTAGTATATCTTGGACGGTAAGCTCCTACGAGCAGTACTTC
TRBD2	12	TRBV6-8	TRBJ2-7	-	CASRKAGGEQYF	TGTGCCAGCAGAAAAGCGGGGGGCGAGCAGTACTTC
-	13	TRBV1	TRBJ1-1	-	CASSMGQGTEAFF	TGCGCCAGCAGTATGGGACAGGGCACTGAAGCTTTCTTT
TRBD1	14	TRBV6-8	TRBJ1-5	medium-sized	CASNNRGAGQPQHF	TGTGCCAGCAATAACAGGGGGGCAGGTCAGCCCCAGCATTTT
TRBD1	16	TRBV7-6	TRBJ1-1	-	CASSQYAPGQGSEAFF	TGTGCCAGCAGCCAATACGCCCCCGGACAGGGGTCTGAAGCTTTCTTT
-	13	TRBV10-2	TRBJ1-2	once	CASSRQENYGYTF	TGCGCCAGCAGTAGACAAGAAAACTATGGCTACACCTTC
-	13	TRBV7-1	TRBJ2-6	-	CASRSSGANVLTF	TGTGCCAGCAGGAGCTCTGGGGCCAACGTCCTGACTTTC
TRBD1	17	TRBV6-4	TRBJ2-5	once	CAIRKGWDSEFQETQYF	TGTGCCATCAGGAAGGGTTGGGACAGCGAATTCCAAGAGACCCAGTACTTC
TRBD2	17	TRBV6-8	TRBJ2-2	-	CASSPIRAGALSGELFF	TGTGCCAGCAGCCCCATAAGAGCGGGGGCCCTTTCCGGGGAGCTGTTTTTT
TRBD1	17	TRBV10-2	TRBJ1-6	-	CASSDTLDRTYNSPLHF	TGCGCCAGCAGTGACACCTTGGACAGGACCTATAATTCACCCCTCCACTTT